This T cell receptor (beta chain) was documented in a study of shared clonotypes between healthy human individuals. Each subset's genomic DNA was shared equally among a number of immunoSEQ plates. Sorted subsets were amplified in replicate PCRs using 200 to 250 ng DNA, 30,000 to 35,000 T cell genomes. Only in-frame clones appear in the TCRdb table, and some are missing; sequencing was by immunoSEQ multiplex PCR. The repertoire holds some 2.4 million clones, over 85% seen once, with roughly 0.39% in the top ten. The germline V gene encodes CDR1 MNHEY and CDR2 SMNVEV (reference sequence). This CDR3 contains 17 residues. V lost 3 bases, J lost 0 bases, and 6 bases stayed unmatched. This clone was detected only once.

This TCR derives from a man aged 18 to 30 in good health. Some clones in this sample may be carry-over from other donors' samples. V gene TRBV27 combines with J gene TRBJ2-1; 9 bases are shared with TRBD2. Sequencing was performed on naive CD4+ T cells from PBMCs. Subset: CD45RA+ positively selected. The CDR3 nucleotides read TGTGCCAGCAGTTTGCGCAAAGCGGGAGGCTCCTACAATGAGCAGTTCTTC. Amino acid sequence: CASSLRKAGGSYNEQFF.